This T cell receptor (beta chain) appears in the sequencing data of a study of T-cell reconstitution after alpha-beta-depleted transplantation in children. Unique molecular identifiers featured in how the TCRbeta library was prepared. TCRdb reprocessed the PCR reads with MiXCR, giving one entry per CDR3 protein. The sample includes some 520,000 distinct CDR3 sequences, approximately 30% of them seen just once. The CDR3 has 16 residues. Germline loops: CDR1 SGHNT, CDR2 YYREEE (reference sequence). V trimming: 1 base; J trimming: 2 bases; junction bases outside the gene matches: 5. This clonotype has a handful of counts.

The sequence was collected from a human donor who donated a stem cell graft to a child with aplastic anemia. The source was PBMCs from the stem cell graft donor, collected from the stem cell graft. The chain joins TRBV5-4 to TRBJ2-3, with 9 bases matching TRBD2. The CDR3 loop reads CASSLNLAGTTDTQYF. Written as DNA, the CDR3 is TGTGCCAGCAGCTTGAACCTAGCGGGGACCACAGATACGCAGTATTTT.